The present entry profiles one T cell receptor (beta chain) with its context. The V segment lost 3 bases and the J segment 2 bases; nucleotides outside the gene matches: 2. Looked up from germline, CDR1 is SGHVS and CDR2 is FQNEAQ. The CDR3 has 14 residues. These data come from a study of blood T cell repertoires in COVID-19. Study-level information: Specimens from acute and convalescent COVID-19 originated in the United States, Italy and Spain. Sample material is recorded as cDNA or gDNA derived from T cells, B-cell-depleted T cells, or PBMCs.

In the original workflow: Reference gene primer amplification yielded estimated nucleated cell counts. Measured with immunoSEQ multiplex PCR; TCRdb has only the in-frame clones, and not every one. The V and J calls and clone size are taken from that table; D and trimming were inferred from the DNA. The sample lists approximately 150,000 clones, about nine tenths occurring once. The chain recombines TRBV7-8 with TRBJ1-1; TRBD1 aligns across 8 bases. This sequence originates from a human donor in a cohort sampled during active COVID-19. The sequenced material came from peripheral blood. The CDR3 reads CASSFGQGNTEAFF. The CDR3 DNA reads TGTGCCAGCAGCTTCGGACAGGGTAACACTGAAGCTTTCTTT.